This section outlines one T cell receptor (beta chain) sequence together with its context. As yet, its antigen is unknown. In the source study's methods: Filtering differed because ImmunoSEQ produced junction-only sequences that carried no quality scores. Measured with immunoSEQ multiplex PCR; TCRdb has only the in-frame clones, and not every one. V and J calls and clone size come straight from that table; D and trimming were deduced from the DNA. This table holds about 300,000 clones, around 74% found once. The CDR3 is 15 residues long. V dropped 4 bases and J dropped 2 bases, with 13 bases sitting between them. From germline, CDR1 is SGHTS and CDR2 YDEGEE. These data belong to a study of shared clonotypes between healthy human individuals. Findings and caveats of the study: The four-donor shared clonotypes exceeded non-shared clonotypes in generation probability, with non-shared ones scoring lower.

The material sequenced was memory CD4+ T cells sorted from blood. The subset is: CD45RA-negative fraction. The gene calls are TRBV5-8 and TRBJ2-1, with D possibly TRBD1 on 6 matching bases. The clonotype was recovered from a man aged 30-40 years in good health. The CDR3 region has the DNA TGTGCCAGCAGCGAACAGGGTTTCCCCTACAATGAGCAGTTCTTC. As protein: CASSEQGFPYNEQFF. The full variable domain, in which reference TRBV5-8 and TRBJ2-1 provide the parts outside the CDR3, is EAGVTQSPTHLIKTRGQQATLRCSPISGHTSVYWYQQALGLGLQFLLWYDEGEERNRGNFPPRFSGRQFPNYSSELNVNALELEDSALYLCASSEQGFPYNEQFFGPGTRLTVL.